The T cell receptor (beta chain) described here comes from a study of neurological immune-mediated disorders. Broader study findings: The greatest degree of TCR clonal expansion was observed in HTLV-1-associated myelopathy, with the lowest in multiple sclerosis, below that of healthy controls.

Synthesis of cDNA was carried out by template-switch 5'RACE. The reaction used 10-nucleotide random UMIs. TCRdb itself ran the 5' RACE reads through MiXCR, one entry per CDR3 protein. This sample has around 100,000 distinct CDR3 sequences, with 10% to 12% found just once. In the case of this clonotype: Its antigen remains unknown.

This CDR3 spans 13 amino acids. V lost 6 bases and J lost 7; bases outside the gene matches: 6. Germline-derived CDR1 and CDR2 are SGHRS and YFSETQ. The time point here: longitudinal time-point 3. Sequences were obtained from PBMCs. The J gene is TRBJ2-1, the V gene TRBV5-1, with TRBD1 identical over 8 bases. The clonotype comes from a female donor with HTLV-1-associated myelopathy (HAM/TSP). CDR3 region: CASNDRGDNEQFF. The CDR3 DNA reads TGCGCCAGCAACGACAGGGGCGATAATGAGCAGTTCTTC.